The entry that follows covers one T cell receptor beta chain sequence. This clonotype came up a few times. Its antigen is not yet known. No base-level quality is on record; no much larger clone is a single base apart. The sample comes from a study of T-cell memory formation after mild COVID-19 (dated by TCRdb to the early 2020s). Broadly, across the study: TCR sequence clusters from the two donors were found to be largely donor specific. In two donors, T-cell clones that expanded and contracted after mild COVID-19 were tracked by sequencing TCRalpha and TCRbeta repertoires over time. The cohort was made up of two young adult volunteers, one female and one male, who were previously healthy. What the authors observed across the whole study: Only two mild cases were covered by the study, and larger cohorts that include severe cases with pre-infection samples were considered necessary. Whether the second-wave clones peaking on day 37 were SARS-CoV-2 specific was not confirmed. Some responding clones were detected in pre-infection memory, suggesting pre-existing cross-reactive memory T cells joined the SARS-CoV-2 response. Clones that contracted from day 15 to 85 showed balanced CD4/CD8 phenotypes, whereas a second wave of clones that expanded from day 15 to 37 leaned towards CD4+. Contracting CD4+ clones turned up mainly in the CM and EM memory subsets, whereas EMRA was where CD8+ clones were enriched.

The sample was run on an Illumina NovaSeq 6000. Using 5'RACE with constant-segment primers, TCRalpha and TCRbeta cDNA libraries were constructed, with sample barcodes and unique molecular identifiers added in the process. Trizol reagent was used to extract RNA from every sample. Libraries were amplified in two PCR steps, with a second sample barcode and Illumina TruSeq adapters added in the second step. The libraries were sequenced on an Illumina NovaSeq using 2 x 150 bp paired-end reads. In the authors' own workflow: The reads were demultiplexed and collapsed into UMI-guided consensus sequences using migec v1.2.7. Using mixcr v2.1.11, UMI consensuses were aligned to TRA and TRB V and J templates and then assembled into clonotypes. A clonotype was counted as expanded or contracted only when both edgeR and NoisET called the clonotype significant, with the noise models trained on biological replicates. For edgeR calls, a false discovery rate-adjusted p below 0.01 and a log2 fold-change threshold of 1 were applied. As an exploratory analysis of dynamics, PCA with hierarchical clustering was applied to max-normalized trajectories of the 1000 most abundant clonotypes. The CD4 or CD8 phenotype of responding clones was assigned using the separately sequenced CD4+ and CD8+ repertoires. TCRdb's own reprocessing of the public reads used fastp at Q25 and MiXCR and kept productive beta chains. Rows are combined by CDR3 protein, so each entry shows the most common genes and DNA. The authors' filters were not applied to this entry. The sample table holds some 300,000 distinct CDR3 sequences, of which roughly 20% were seen once. Together, the top ten hold under 25% of the sample.

Ficoll-Paque density gradient centrifugation was the method used to isolate PBMCs. The junction shows trimming of 0 bases on V and 7 bases on J, plus 9 bases between the germline ends. The CDR3 measures 14 amino acids from cysteine to phenylalanine. Of the read, only the CDR3 DNA is kept; its 42 bases are in frame from base 1. Sequences SGHNT (CDR1) and YENEEA (CDR2) are obtained from the germline V gene. The sequencing input was PBMCs or a T cell subset sorted from them (not recorded which). This chain joins TRBV11-3 to TRBJ2-2, with an unclear D gene assignment. The source is a man aged 18 to 29 who had mild COVID-19 (a few samples of this study predate the infection). The sample titles of this study are shuffled in the database, so cell type and time point are left out; the donor was told from shared clones. In nucleotide form, the sequence is TGTGCCAGCAGCTTAGATCCTATCGACGGGGAGCTGTTTTTT. Its protein product is CASSLDPIDGELFF.